Listed below are T cell receptor beta chains from one sample, sequenced in a study of blood T cell repertoires in COVID-19. Generated by immunoSEQ multiplex PCR, the TCRdb table keeps only in-frame clones and is missing some. The sample shows 130,000 or so clones, 70% to 90% of them seen only once. The sample was peripheral blood. These TCRs come from a woman aged 60-75 years with acute or convalescent COVID-19. CDR3s include the opening cysteine and the closing phenylalanine or tryptophan. The order of the fields is D gene, J gene, clone size, V gene, CDR3 DNA, CDR3 protein. D genes are given only for firm matches. Rows give clone size only sometimes, using once, few, many, or a class for an expanded clone.

>-|TRBJ2-3|-|TRBV5-1
TGCGCCAGCAGCTTACAACCTAGCACAGATACGCAGTATTTT
CASSLQPSTDTQYF
>-|TRBJ2-7|few|TRBV28
TGTGCCAGCAGTTTAAATCCAGTTGCCTACGAGCAGTACTTC
CASSLNPVAYEQYF
>TRBD1|TRBJ2-3|-|TRBV3-1/TRBV3-2
TGTGCCAGCAGCCAAGATAGGGGACAGGGCACAGATACGCAGTATTTT
CASSQDRGQGTDTQYF
>-|TRBJ1-3|-|TRBV6-6
TGTGCCAGCAGTCCCCGTGCGGGATCCGGTTCTGGAAACACCATATATTTT
CASSPRAGSGSGNTIYF
>TRBD2|TRBJ2-2|-|TRBV11-3
TGTGCCAGCAGCTTAGGGTCTAGCGGGCCGAACACCGGGGAGCTGTTTTTT
CASSLGSSGPNTGELFF
>-|TRBJ1-4|-|TRBV29-1
TGCAGCGGGCAGGGCGGTGAAAAACTGTTTTTT
CSGQGGEKLFF
>-|TRBJ1-3|once|TRBV2
TGTGCCAGCAGCTTGGACAGCAGCTCTGGAAACACCATATATTTT
CASSLDSSSGNTIYF
>-|TRBJ1-6|-|TRBV4-1
TGCGCCAGCAGCCAAGTCAGGGTTCGTTCCTATAATTCACCCCTCCACTTT
CASSQVRVRSYNSPLHF
>TRBD1|TRBJ1-2|-|TRBV12-3/TRBV12-4
TGTGCCAGCAGCCTAGGACAGGGTAATGGCTACACCTTC
CASSLGQGNGYTF
>TRBD2|TRBJ2-3|once|TRBV9
TGTGCCAGCACCTCCTCTATAGCGGGGGGCACAGATACGCAGTATTTT
CASTSSIAGGTDTQYF
>TRBD1|TRBJ1-3|-|TRBV28
TGTGCCAGCAGTTTGGTCGATTCTTGGGGGACAGACGGAAACACCATATATTTT
CASSLVDSWGTDGNTIYF
>TRBD2|TRBJ2-3|once|TRBV5-1
TGCGCCAGCAGCTTGGGACTTCTGCGGGGGGGCCGTTGGCCAGATACGCAGTATTTT
CASSLGLLRGGRWPDTQYF
>-|TRBJ2-1|-|TRBV19
TGTGCCAGTAGTATAAGTGCTTGGAGCTCCTACAATGAGCAGTTCTTC
CASSISAWSSYNEQFF
>-|TRBJ2-5|once|TRBV27
TGTGCCATCGACACAGGCCAAGAGACCCAGTACTTC
CAIDTGQETQYF
>-|TRBJ1-2|-|TRBV12-3/TRBV12-4
TGTGCCAGCAGCGACTCCTATGGCTACACCTTC
CASSDSYGYTF
>TRBD1|TRBJ2-7|-|TRBV3-1/TRBV3-2
TGTGCCAGCAGCCAAGCTGGTCGGACAGGCTACGAGCAGTACTTC
CASSQAGRTGYEQYF
>TRBD1|TRBJ1-2|-|TRBV19
TGTGCCAGTATTCCCCGGACAGGGATGGCACCTGGCTACACCTTC
CASIPRTGMAPGYTF
>TRBD1|TRBJ1-2|-|TRBV10-3
TGTGCCATCAGTGAGTCGGGACAGACCTATGGCTACACCTTC
CAISESGQTYGYTF
>TRBD2|TRBJ2-3|once|TRBV5-3
TGTGCCAGAAGCTTGAGGCTAGCGGGGGCTCGGGATACGCAGTATTTT
CARSLRLAGARDTQYF
>TRBD1|TRBJ2-5|-|TRBV7-2
TGTGCCAGCAGCTTATGGACTAAGACAGGGGGAATCTCGGAGACCCAGTACTTC
CASSLWTKTGGISETQYF
>-|TRBJ1-3|-|TRBV6-6
TGTGCCAGCAGTTACGGGGCCGACTCTGGAAACACCATATATTTT
CASSYGADSGNTIYF
>-|TRBJ2-5|-|TRBV11-2
TGTGCCAGCAGCGTAAGGGGGGGCGGAGAGACCCAGTACTTC
CASSVRGGGETQYF
>-|TRBJ1-1|-|TRBV15
TGTGCCACCAGCAGACCCAGACAGCCGAACACTGAAGCTTTCTTT
CATSRPRQPNTEAFF
>-|TRBJ1-2|-|TRBV9
TGTGCCAGCAGCGTAACAGGCTTAGGTAGCTATGGCTACACCTTC
CASSVTGLGSYGYTF
>TRBD2|TRBJ2-1|-|TRBV9
TGTGCCAGCAGCGTGACTAGCGGTGGAGGGAATGAGCAGTTCTTC
CASSVTSGGGNEQFF
>TRBD1|TRBJ1-6|-|TRBV4-3
TGCGCCAGCAGCCAAGATACAGGGGCGAGGTTCTCACCCCTCCACTTT
CASSQDTGARFSPLHF
>TRBD2|TRBJ2-3|-|TRBV11-2
TGTGCCAGCAGCTTAGGTTTCCTAGCGGGGGGGAACACAGATACGCAGTATTTT
CASSLGFLAGGNTDTQYF
>TRBD2|TRBJ2-1|once|TRBV7-2
TGTGCCGGTAGCGGGGGGGCGTATAATGAGCAGTTCTTC
CAGSGGAYNEQFF
>TRBD1|TRBJ1-2|-|TRBV9
TGTGCCAGCAGCGTAGCGACAGGGGAGTACGATGGCTACACCTTC
CASSVATGEYDGYTF
>-|TRBJ1-1|-|TRBV23-1
TGCGCCAGCAGTCAGGGCAAGACACAGGTTGAAGCTTTCTTT
CASSQGKTQVEAFF
>TRBD2|TRBJ2-7|-|TRBV6-5
TGTGCCAGCAGTTACCTAGCGGGGGCCTACGAGCAGTACTTC
CASSYLAGAYEQYF
>-|TRBJ2-5|-|TRBV29-1
TGCAGCGTTGACGTGGGGGGTCAGATAGGAGAGACCCAGTACTTC
CSVDVGGQIGETQYF
>TRBD2|TRBJ2-2|once|TRBV4-1
TGCGCCAGCAGCCAAGATCCTCGGACTAGCGGGGGGGCGGCCGGGGAGCTGTTTTTT
CASSQDPRTSGGAAGELFF
>TRBD2|TRBJ2-1|-|TRBV27
TGTGCCAGCAGTCGGGGGGGATCCTACAATGAGCAGTTCTTC
CASSRGGSYNEQFF
>-|TRBJ1-1|-|TRBV5-1
TGCGCCAGCAGCTTGACAGTTGGGAGCACTGAAGCTTTCTTT
CASSLTVGSTEAFF
>TRBD1|TRBJ1-2|-|TRBV5-4
TGTGCCAGCAGCTTGTGGGACAGGGCATTTCTTTATGGCTACACCTTC
CASSLWDRAFLYGYTF
>TRBD1|TRBJ2-7|few|TRBV27
TGTGCCAGCAGGACGAGAGGGACAGGGTCATACGAGCAGTACTTC
CASRTRGTGSYEQYF
>TRBD2|TRBJ2-5|once|TRBV6-5
TGTGCCAGCAGCCAACCGGGACTAGGTCAAGAGACCCAGTACTTC
CASSQPGLGQETQYF
>TRBD1|TRBJ1-2|-|TRBV5-1
TGCGCCAGCAGTTCCGACCCGACAGGGGAGGTGAACTATGGCTACACCTTC
CASSSDPTGEVNYGYTF
>TRBD1|TRBJ1-3|-|TRBV5-1
TGCGCCAGCAGCTTGGGGGACAGAGTATCTGGAAACACCATATATTTT
CASSLGDRVSGNTIYF
>TRBD1|TRBJ1-6|-|TRBV5-1
TGCGCCAGCAGCGAATCAGGGGGCTCCTATAATTCACCCCTCCACTTT
CASSESGGSYNSPLHF
>-|TRBJ1-3|-|TRBV7-2
TGTGCCAGCAGCTTTATGTCGGGAAACACCATATATTTT
CASSFMSGNTIYF
>-|TRBJ2-7|-|TRBV28
TGTGCCAGCAGTCCTACCCGCCCCGGTCCCTACGAGCAGTACTTC
CASSPTRPGPYEQYF
>-|TRBJ1-2|once|TRBV7-2
TGTGCCAGCAGCTCTGGGACATTTAGCTATGGCTACACCTTC
CASSSGTFSYGYTF
>-|TRBJ1-4|-|TRBV19
TGTGCCAGTAGTGCCCGACAGTCAAAAGAAAAACTGTTTTTT
CASSARQSKEKLFF
>TRBD1|TRBJ2-1|-|TRBV7-2
TGTGCCAGCAGCTTAGATAGAGGGGGCGCCGGGTCTCTCTTC
CASSLDRGGAGSLF
>TRBD1|TRBJ1-2|-|TRBV25-1
TGTGCCAGCAGTGAGGTCGGGACAGGGTCTCACGGCTACACCTTC
CASSEVGTGSHGYTF
>-|TRBJ2-1|few|TRBV27
TGTGCCGCAGGAGGGGGGGCGGGGTACAATGAGCAGTTCTTC
CAAGGGAGYNEQFF
>-|TRBJ1-1|once|TRBV5-6
TGTGCCAGCAGCCTACCCCACGGGGAAGCTTTCTTT
CASSLPHGEAFF
>TRBD1|TRBJ1-1|once|TRBV28
TGTGCCAGCAGTTTTTTCGGCAGGGGGCGTACTGAAGCTTTCTTT
CASSFFGRGRTEAFF
>TRBD1|TRBJ2-1|-|TRBV12-3/TRBV12-4
TGTGCCAGCAGGCTACAGGGGGTCAATGAGCAGTTCTTC
CASRLQGVNEQFF
>-|TRBJ1-5|-|TRBV5-8
TGTGCCAGCACCACCGACAGGAATCAGCCCCAGCATTTT
CASTTDRNQPQHF
>TRBD1|TRBJ1-1|-|TRBV12-3/TRBV12-4
TGTGCCAGCAGTTCCAGGACAGGGTTTGAAGCTTTCTTT
CASSSRTGFEAFF